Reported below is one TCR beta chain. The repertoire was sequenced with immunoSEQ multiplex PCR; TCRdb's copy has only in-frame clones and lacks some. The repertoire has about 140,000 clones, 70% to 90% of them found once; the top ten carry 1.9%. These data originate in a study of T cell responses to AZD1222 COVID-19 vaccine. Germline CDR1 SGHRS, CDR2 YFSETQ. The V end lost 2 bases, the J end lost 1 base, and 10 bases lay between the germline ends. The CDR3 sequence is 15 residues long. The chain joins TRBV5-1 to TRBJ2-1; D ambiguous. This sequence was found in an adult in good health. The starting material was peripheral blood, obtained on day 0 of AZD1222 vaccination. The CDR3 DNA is TGCGCCAGCAGCTTCGGAGTCCGGTCCTACAATGAGCAGTTCTTC. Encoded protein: CASSFGVRSYNEQFF.